This T cell receptor beta chain was identified in a study of T cells in Graves' hyperthyroidism and ophthalmopathy. Study summary: Peripheral blood draws took place at initial diagnosis, ahead of any treatment. Study results and limitations: For ophthalmopathy, model prediction preceded onset by a median approximately 6 months.

The germline V gene has CDR1 MDHEN and CDR2 SYDVKM. V shed 5 bases and J 2 bases; nucleotides not matched to a gene: 7. The CDR3 has 16 amino acids. TCR beta CDR3 sequences were amplified from RNA transcripts. Initially, a first-round RT-PCR of the TCR CDR3 employed the HTBI primer set. TCRdb passed the multiplex PCR reads through MiXCR, listing each CDR3 protein once. The data contain 250,000 to 350,000 distinct CDR3 sequences, roughly 20% of them singletons. Not enrolled were patients with uncontrolled infection, other autoimmune disease, pregnancy or lactation. Isolation of PBMCs was performed on 10 ml fresh peripheral blood. There are a few counts of this clonotype. What it binds is not known.

The TCR was taken from a man aged 25-45 years with Graves' ophthalmopathy. Material: blood. The chain couples TRBV28 to TRBJ1-5; TRBD1 matches at 9 bases. CDR3 nucleotides: TGTGCCAGCAGTACCCGGGACAGGGTAGGCAATCAGCCCCAGCATTTT. Translating it yields CASSTRDRVGNQPQHF.